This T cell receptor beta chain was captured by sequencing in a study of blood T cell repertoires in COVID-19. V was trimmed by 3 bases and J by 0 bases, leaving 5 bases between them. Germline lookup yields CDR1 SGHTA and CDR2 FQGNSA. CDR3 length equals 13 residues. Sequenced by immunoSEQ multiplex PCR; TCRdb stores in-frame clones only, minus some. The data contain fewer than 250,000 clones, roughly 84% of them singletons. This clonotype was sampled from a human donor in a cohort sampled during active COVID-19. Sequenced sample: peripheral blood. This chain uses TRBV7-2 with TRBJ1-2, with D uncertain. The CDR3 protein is CASSFDTNYGYTF. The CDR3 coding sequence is TGTGCCAGCAGCTTTGACACTAACTATGGCTACACCTTC.